Listed below are T cell receptor beta chains from one sample, sequenced in a study of cytomegalovirus exposure and HLA in healthy donors. This table comes from immunoSEQ multiplex PCR, and its TCRdb copy is limited to in-frame clones, with some not included. Of over 200,000 clones listed, around nine tenths are singletons. Sequencing was performed on PBMCs. All receptors derive from a woman aged 18-29 years in good health and CMV-seronegative. CDR3s include the opening cysteine and the closing phenylalanine or tryptophan. A D gene is named only where the DNA matches it firmly. Expanded clones are given a class, and other clones once, few, many or no size at all.

cdr3_length: 10
clone_size: .
d_call: .
v_call: TRBV29-1
j_call: TRBJ1-2
cdr3_aa: CSVVEQVHTF
cdr3_nt: TGCAGCGTTGTGGAACAGGTCCACACCTTC

cdr3_length: 16
clone_size: .
d_call: TRBD1
v_call: TRBV6-1
j_call: TRBJ2-1
cdr3_aa: CASSELETGDYNEQFF
cdr3_nt: TGTGCCAGCAGTGAATTGGAAACAGGGGATTACAATGAGCAGTTCTTC

cdr3_length: 13
clone_size: .
d_call: .
v_call: TRBV9
j_call: TRBJ1-2
cdr3_aa: CASSAGQPYGYTF
cdr3_nt: TGTGCCAGCAGCGCAGGACAGCCCTATGGCTACACCTTC

cdr3_length: 16
clone_size: few
d_call: TRBD1
v_call: TRBV19
j_call: TRBJ2-3
cdr3_aa: CASSPSIGTGLYTQYF
cdr3_nt: TGTGCCAGTAGTCCCTCTATCGGGACAGGGTTATATACGCAGTATTTT

cdr3_length: 13
clone_size: .
d_call: .
v_call: TRBV2
j_call: TRBJ2-3
cdr3_aa: CASRLVGADTQYF
cdr3_nt: TGTGCCAGCAGACTAGTGGGTGCAGATACGCAGTATTTT

cdr3_length: 12
clone_size: few
d_call: TRBD1
v_call: TRBV4-2
j_call: TRBJ1-2
cdr3_aa: CASSRTGFGYTF
cdr3_nt: TGTGCCAGCAGCCGGACAGGGTTCGGCTACACCTTC

cdr3_length: 13
clone_size: few
d_call: .
v_call: TRBV11-2
j_call: TRBJ1-1
cdr3_aa: CASQSGVNTEAFF
cdr3_nt: TGTGCCAGCCAGTCGGGAGTGAACACTGAAGCTTTCTTT

cdr3_length: 12
clone_size: .
d_call: .
v_call: TRBV12-5
j_call: TRBJ2-3
cdr3_aa: CASGLFGNTQYF
cdr3_nt: TGTGCTAGTGGTTTGTTCGGGAATACGCAGTATTTT

cdr3_length: 18
clone_size: .
d_call: .
v_call: TRBV12-5
j_call: TRBJ2-3
cdr3_aa: CASGLAAGRRSPTDTQYF
cdr3_nt: TGTGCTAGTGGTTTGGCGGCGGGGAGGCGGAGTCCCACAGATACGCAGTATTTT

cdr3_length: 12
clone_size: .
d_call: .
v_call: TRBV29-1
j_call: TRBJ2-1
cdr3_aa: CSVGQGANEQFF
cdr3_nt: TGCAGCGTTGGGCAGGGTGCCAATGAGCAGTTCTTC

cdr3_length: 14
clone_size: .
d_call: .
v_call: TRBV5-6
j_call: TRBJ1-2
cdr3_aa: CASSLGRLSYGYTF
cdr3_nt: TGTGCCAGCAGCTTGGGCAGGCTATCCTATGGCTACACCTTC

cdr3_length: 15
clone_size: .
d_call: TRBD1
v_call: TRBV30
j_call: TRBJ2-7
cdr3_aa: CAWSVLDRGFYEQYF
cdr3_nt: TGTGCCTGGAGTGTCCTCGACAGGGGGTTCTACGAGCAGTACTTC

cdr3_length: 15
clone_size: .
d_call: .
v_call: TRBV30
j_call: TRBJ2-3
cdr3_aa: CAWKSRQSKVDTQYF
cdr3_nt: TGTGCCTGGAAGTCGCGACAGTCGAAGGTTGATACGCAGTATTTT

cdr3_length: 14
clone_size: .
d_call: .
v_call: TRBV15
j_call: TRBJ2-1
cdr3_aa: CATSRNRDFNEQFF
cdr3_nt: TGTGCCACCAGCAGAAACCGGGACTTCAATGAGCAGTTCTTC

cdr3_length: 15
clone_size: .
d_call: .
v_call: TRBV6-1
j_call: TRBJ2-2
cdr3_aa: CASSVRGSGTGELFF
cdr3_nt: TGTGCCAGCAGTGTCCGGGGGTCGGGCACCGGGGAGCTGTTTTTT